This T cell receptor (beta chain) was identified during a study of cytomegalovirus exposure and HLA in healthy donors. Overall study findings and caveats: A later analysis linked a missense variant in DCLRE1C to the trimming of TCR beta V and J genes. Indistinguishable V segments such as TRBV6-2 and TRBV6-3 were excluded. No immune exposure information besides CMV serostatus was available.

As for this clone: The antigen is unknown.

Primers: 60 Vbeta forward and 13 Jbeta reverse. Data came from immunoSEQ multiplex PCR; TCRdb stores just in-frame clones and leaves some out. The sample holds around 150,000 clones, around 80% seen once. The study did not record CMV serostatus for this donor. Germline V gives CDR1 SGHVS, CDR2 FQNEAQ. This CDR3 contains 14 residues. The V and J ends lost 5 bases and 8 bases, in that order; junction bases with no gene match: 5. The chain uses TRBV7-8 and TRBJ2-1; 11 bases line up with TRBD2. What was sequenced was PBMCs. The TCR originated in a man aged 25-45 years in good health. The CDR3 loop is CASSARLAGHEQFF. The CDR3 DNA is TGTGCCAGCAGCGCCAGACTAGCGGGGCATGAGCAGTTCTTC.